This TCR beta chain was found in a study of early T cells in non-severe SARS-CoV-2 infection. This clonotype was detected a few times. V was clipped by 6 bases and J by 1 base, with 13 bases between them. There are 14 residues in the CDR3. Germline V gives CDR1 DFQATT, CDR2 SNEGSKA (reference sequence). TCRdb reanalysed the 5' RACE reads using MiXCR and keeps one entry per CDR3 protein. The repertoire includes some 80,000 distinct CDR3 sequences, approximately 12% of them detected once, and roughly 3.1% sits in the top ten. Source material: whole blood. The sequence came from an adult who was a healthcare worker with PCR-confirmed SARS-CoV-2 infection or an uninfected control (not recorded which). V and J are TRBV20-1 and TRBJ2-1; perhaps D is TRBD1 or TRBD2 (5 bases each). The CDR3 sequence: CSASGTVSYNEQFF. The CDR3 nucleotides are TGCAGTGCCTCGGGGACCGTTTCCTACAATGAGCAGTTCTTC.